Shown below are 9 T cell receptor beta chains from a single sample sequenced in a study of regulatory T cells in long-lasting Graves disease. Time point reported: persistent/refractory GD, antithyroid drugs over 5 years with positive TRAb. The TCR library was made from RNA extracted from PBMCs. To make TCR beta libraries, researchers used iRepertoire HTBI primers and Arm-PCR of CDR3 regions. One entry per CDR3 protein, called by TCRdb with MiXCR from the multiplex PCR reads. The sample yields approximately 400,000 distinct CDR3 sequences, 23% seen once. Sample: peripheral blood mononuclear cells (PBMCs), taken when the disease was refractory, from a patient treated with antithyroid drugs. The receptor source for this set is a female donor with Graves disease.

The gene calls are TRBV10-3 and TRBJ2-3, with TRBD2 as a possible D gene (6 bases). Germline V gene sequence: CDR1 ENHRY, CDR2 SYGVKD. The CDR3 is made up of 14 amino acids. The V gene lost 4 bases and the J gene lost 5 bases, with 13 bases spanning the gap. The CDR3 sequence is CAISGGTTGDTQYF. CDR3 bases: TGTGCCATCAGTGGCGGGACCACCGGAGATACGCAGTATTTT.

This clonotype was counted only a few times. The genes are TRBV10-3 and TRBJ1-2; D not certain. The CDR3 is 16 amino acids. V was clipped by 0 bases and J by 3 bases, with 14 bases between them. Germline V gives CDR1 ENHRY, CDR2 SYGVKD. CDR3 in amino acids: CAISESPAVGYYGYTF. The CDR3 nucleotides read TGTGCCATCAGTGAGTCACCTGCGGTAGGGTACTATGGCTACACCTTC.

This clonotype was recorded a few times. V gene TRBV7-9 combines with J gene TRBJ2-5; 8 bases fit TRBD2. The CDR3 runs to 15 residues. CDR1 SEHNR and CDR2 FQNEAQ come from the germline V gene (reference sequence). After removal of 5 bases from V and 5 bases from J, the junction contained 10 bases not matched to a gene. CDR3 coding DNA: TGTGCCAGCAGCCAGCTCGGACTAGCCGGGGAGACCCAGTACTTC. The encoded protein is CASSQLGLAGETQYF.

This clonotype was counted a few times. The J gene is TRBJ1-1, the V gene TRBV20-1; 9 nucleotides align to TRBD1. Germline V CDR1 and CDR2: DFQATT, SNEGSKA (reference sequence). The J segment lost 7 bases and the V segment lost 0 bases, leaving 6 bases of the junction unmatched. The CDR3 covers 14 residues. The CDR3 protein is CSARDTGGLVEAFF. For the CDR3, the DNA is TGCAGTGCTAGAGATACAGGGGGCTTAGTTGAAGCTTTCTTT.

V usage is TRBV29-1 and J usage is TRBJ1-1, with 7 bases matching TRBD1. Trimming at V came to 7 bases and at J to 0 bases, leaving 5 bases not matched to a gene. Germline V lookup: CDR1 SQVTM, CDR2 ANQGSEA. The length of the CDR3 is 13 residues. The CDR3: CSEMTGMNTEAFF. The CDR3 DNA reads TGCAGCGAGATGACAGGGATGAACACTGAAGCTTTCTTT.

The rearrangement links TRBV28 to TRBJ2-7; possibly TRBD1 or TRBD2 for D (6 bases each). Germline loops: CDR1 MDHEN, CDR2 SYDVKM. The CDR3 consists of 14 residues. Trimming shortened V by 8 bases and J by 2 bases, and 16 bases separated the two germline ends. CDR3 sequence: CASVEEGGTYEQYF. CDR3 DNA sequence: TGTGCCAGCGTGGAAGAGGGGGGAACCTACGAGCAGTACTTC.

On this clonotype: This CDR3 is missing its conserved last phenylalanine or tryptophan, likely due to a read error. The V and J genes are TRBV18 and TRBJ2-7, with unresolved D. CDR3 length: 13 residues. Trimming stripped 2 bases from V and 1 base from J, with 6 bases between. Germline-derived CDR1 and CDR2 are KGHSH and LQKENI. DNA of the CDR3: TGTGCCAGCTCACCAGCCCCATCCTACGAGCAGTACCTC. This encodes CASSPAPSYEQYL.

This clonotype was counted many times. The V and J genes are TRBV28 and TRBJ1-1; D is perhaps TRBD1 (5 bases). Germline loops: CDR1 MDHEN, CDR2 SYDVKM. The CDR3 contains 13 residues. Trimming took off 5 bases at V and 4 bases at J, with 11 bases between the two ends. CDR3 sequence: CASSTRVGTEAFF. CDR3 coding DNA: TGTGCCAGCAGTACCAGGGTTGGCACTGAAGCTTTCTTT.

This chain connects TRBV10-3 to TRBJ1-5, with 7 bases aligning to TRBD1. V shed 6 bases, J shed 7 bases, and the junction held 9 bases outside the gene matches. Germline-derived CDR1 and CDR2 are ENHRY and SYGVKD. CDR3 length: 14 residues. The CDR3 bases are TGTGCCATCAGCACCAGGGGGTCTGGGCAGCCCCAGCATTTT. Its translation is CAISTRGSGQPQHF.